Listed below are T cell receptor beta chains from one sample, sequenced in a study of CD8+CD57+ T cells in acquired aplastic anemia. TCRdb fed the reads into MiXCR, producing one record per CDR3 protein. The repertoire holds about 180,000 distinct CDR3 sequences, with roughly 63% as singletons. The sample taken for sequencing was sorted CD4+, CD8+, or CD8+CD57+ T cells (not recorded which) from PBMCs. The receptors originated from a human donor with aplastic anemia. Each CDR3 is given with its conserved first and last residue. The D gene is left open where the match is weak. Size is stated for part of the rows, as once, few or many counts, or as a class when the clone is expanded.

V gene	J gene	D gene	clone size	CDR3 length	CDR3 DNA	CDR3 protein
TRBV5-1	TRBJ1-1	NA	NA	13	TGCGCCAGCAGCTTGGGGACAGTAAGAGAAGCTTTCTTT	CASSLGTVREAFF
TRBV10-2	TRBJ2-5	TRBD2	NA	13	TGCGCCAGCAGGCTAGCGGGAGGGGGGACCCAGTACTTC	CASRLAGGGTQYF
TRBV7-6	TRBJ1-5	TRBD1	NA	17	TGTGCCAGCAGCTTAGGACCGACAGGGGTTGGCAATCAGCCCCAGCATTTT	CASSLGPTGVGNQPQHF
TRBV10-3	TRBJ2-3	NA	NA	15	TGTGCCATCAGCCTAGACAGTCCCCACACAGATACGCAGTATTTT	CAISLDSPHTDTQYF
TRBV6-1	TRBJ1-4	NA	NA	15	TGTGCCAGCAGAGGCGGGGGGGGAGCTAATGAAAAACTGTTTTTT	CASRGGGGANEKLFF
TRBV19	TRBJ1-5	TRBD1	NA	12	TGTGCCAGTAGTGGCAGGGGGCAGCCCCAGCATTTT	CASSGRGQPQHF
TRBV25-1	TRBJ2-2	NA	once	13	TGTGCCAGCAGGACAGGCTACACCGGTGAGCTGTTTTTT	CASRTGYTGELFF
TRBV10-3	TRBJ1-6	NA	NA	14	TGTGCCATCAGTGAGGGCGGTTATAGTTCACCCCTCCACTTT	CAISEGGYSSPLHF
TRBV24-1	TRBJ2-3	TRBD1	NA	14	TGTGCCACCAGTGGAACAGGGGCCGCCGATACGCAGTATTTT	CATSGTGAADTQYF
TRBV4-2	TRBJ1-1	NA	many	13	TGTGCCAGCAGCCGGGACGGAGACACTGAAGCTTTCTTT	CASSRDGDTEAFF
TRBV24-1	TRBJ2-1	TRBD1	NA	14	TGTGCCACCGATCCGGGACAGGGGTACAATGAGCAGTTCTTC	CATDPGQGYNEQFF
TRBV7-3	TRBJ2-3	TRBD1	many	15	TGTGCCAGCAGCTTACAGGGGGCACTCACAGATACGCAGTATTTT	CASSLQGALTDTQYF
TRBV7-9	TRBJ2-7	TRBD2	many	13	TGTGCCAGCAGACTCGGGGGGGAATACGAGCAGTACTTC	CASRLGGEYEQYF
TRBV11-3	TRBJ1-1	NA	many	13	TGTGCCAGCAGCTTAGTACGGCAGACTGAAGCTTTCTTT	CASSLVRQTEAFF
TRBV20-1	TRBJ1-4	NA	NA	12	TGCAGTGCTCGACATGCAAATGAAAAACTGTTTTTT	CSARHANEKLFF
TRBV9	TRBJ2-7	NA	NA	16	TGTGCCAGCAGCCAAGACCCAGGGGAAGGGTCCTACGAGCAGTACTTC	CASSQDPGEGSYEQYF
TRBV24-1	TRBJ2-7	TRBD1	few	15	TGTGCCACCAGTGATACTGACAGGGGGCTCTACGAGCAGTACTTC	CATSDTDRGLYEQYF
TRBV6-4	TRBJ2-1	NA	NA	13	TGTGCCAGCGCCCCGGGACACGAGAATGAGCAGTTCTTC	CASAPGHENEQFF
TRBV19	TRBJ2-6	NA	NA	15	TGTGCCAGTAGCATACCTTTTTCTGGGGCCAACGTCCTGACTTTC	CASSIPFSGANVLTF
TRBV13	TRBJ1-6	NA	once	16	TGTGCCAGCAGCCCACCGGTGGCATGGGGTAATTCACCCCTCCACTTT	CASSPPVAWGNSPLHF
TRBV11-2	TRBJ2-1	TRBD2	NA	14	TGTGCCAGCAGGTCAACTAGCGGGGCGAATGAGCAGTTCTTC	CASRSTSGANEQFF
TRBV5-1	TRBJ2-7	TRBD2	NA	15	TGCGCCAGCAGCTTGGGAGCGGGAGGAGCCCACGAGCAGTACTTC	CASSLGAGGAHEQYF
TRBV24-1	TRBJ2-1	NA	few	14	TGTGCCACCAGTGATTCTACCTCCTACAATGAGCAGTTCTTC	CATSDSTSYNEQFF
TRBV24-1	TRBJ1-4	TRBD1	NA	16	TGTGCCACCAGTGATCACGGGACAGGGCCGTATGAAAAACTGTTTTTT	CATSDHGTGPYEKLFF
TRBV19	TRBJ1-1	NA	NA	15	TGTGCCAGTAGTATAGGTGGGCTACTGAACACTGAAGCTTTCTTT	CASSIGGLLNTEAFF
TRBV24-1	TRBJ1-1	TRBD1	medium-sized	13	TGTGCCACCGGGACAGGCTTGAACACTGAAGCTTTCTTT	CATGTGLNTEAFF
TRBV20-1	TRBJ1-6	TRBD1	NA	13	TGCAGTGCTCACGGGACAGTTAATTCACCCCTCCACTTT	CSAHGTVNSPLHF
TRBV5-1	TRBJ1-2	NA	many	13	TGTGCCAGCAGCTTGGGGGGGTCCTATGGCTACACCTTC	CASSLGGSYGYTF
TRBV5-1	TRBJ1-1	NA	many	13	TGCGCCAGCAGCTTCGATAGGAGCACTGAAGCTTTCTTT	CASSFDRSTEAFF
TRBV19	TRBJ1-5	NA	NA	13	TGTGCCAGTAGTAGGGACGGCAATCAGCCCCAGCATTTT	CASSRDGNQPQHF
TRBV6-5	TRBJ1-2	NA	NA	15	TGTGCCAGCAGTTACGGCGGGGGTTGGGACTATGGCTACACCTTC	CASSYGGGWDYGYTF
TRBV19	TRBJ1-2	TRBD1	NA	18	TGTGCCAGCGGCGGTGCGGGACAGTGGAAAGCCTCTGGCTATGGCTACACCTTC	CASGGAGQWKASGYGYTF
TRBV5-1	TRBJ2-1	NA	NA	14	TGCGCCAGCAGCTTGGACGTAAGATACAATGAGCAGTTCTTC	CASSLDVRYNEQFF
TRBV20-1	TRBJ2-7	NA	NA	12	TGCAGTGCTAGAGACCTAGAAAGGGAGCAGTACTTC	CSARDLEREQYF
TRBV29-1	TRBJ1-1	TRBD1	NA	16	TGCAGCGTTGAATGGGGCGTCAGGGGGACGAACACTGAAGCTTTCTTT	CSVEWGVRGTNTEAFF
TRBV30	TRBJ2-1	NA	few	13	TGTGCCTGGAGGAAAGTTGGATTCTATGAGCAGTTCTTC	CAWRKVGFYEQFF
TRBV19	TRBJ1-1	TRBD1	NA	15	TGTGCCAGTAGTAAGGGGGCGGCCCGGAACACTGAAGCTTTCTTT	CASSKGAARNTEAFF
TRBV2	TRBJ2-7	NA	NA	17	TGTGCCAGCAGCCCCCTACCTCCCGGGGCCTTTCCCTACGAGCAGTACTTC	CASSPLPPGAFPYEQYF
TRBV30	TRBJ2-7	NA	NA	13	TGTGCCTGGTCAACAGGTTTCGGGTACGAGCAGTACTTC	CAWSTGFGYEQYF
TRBV5-4	TRBJ2-3	TRBD2	many	15	TGTGCCAGCACCAGGGCCGGGGGGGCCACAGATACGCAGTATTTT	CASTRAGGATDTQYF
TRBV6-6	TRBJ2-1	TRBD2	NA	15	TGTGCCAGCGGACTAGCGGTAGAGTCCTACAATGAGCAGTTCTTC	CASGLAVESYNEQFF
TRBV7-9	TRBJ2-1	NA	many	16	TGTGCCAGCAGCCCGCGGGACTCCCCCCGCTCGAGTGAGCAGTTCTTC	CASSPRDSPRSSEQFF
TRBV19	TRBJ2-5	TRBD1	NA	18	TGTGCCTCCCCCCCGGGACAGACAAAGTTGGTGGGTCAAGAGACCCAGTACTTC	CASPPGQTKLVGQETQYF
TRBV10-3	TRBJ2-1	TRBD2	few	15	TGTGCCATCAGTGAGGCTAGCGGGGGGGCGGGTGAGCAGTTCTTC	CAISEASGGAGEQFF
TRBV15	TRBJ2-7	NA	NA	14	TGTGCCACCAGCAGAGATCAGGGACCCTACGAGCAGTACTTC	CATSRDQGPYEQYF
TRBV10-3	TRBJ1-4	NA	NA	13	TGTGCCATCAGGGACGCAACTAATGAAAAACTGTTTTTT	CAIRDATNEKLFF
TRBV7-8	TRBJ1-2	NA	NA	14	TGTGCCAGCAGCTTAGTAGGGAGCGCAAATGGCTACACCTTC	CASSLVGSANGYTF
TRBV7-2	TRBJ1-2	TRBD1	NA	17	TGTGCCAGCAGACTTACAGGGGTCGGGGGGACCAACTATGGCTACACCTTC	CASRLTGVGGTNYGYTF
TRBV7-8	TRBJ1-1	NA	NA	17	TGTGCCAGCAGCCAAATCCTAAGACAGAAAATGAACACTGAAGCTTTCTTT	CASSQILRQKMNTEAFF